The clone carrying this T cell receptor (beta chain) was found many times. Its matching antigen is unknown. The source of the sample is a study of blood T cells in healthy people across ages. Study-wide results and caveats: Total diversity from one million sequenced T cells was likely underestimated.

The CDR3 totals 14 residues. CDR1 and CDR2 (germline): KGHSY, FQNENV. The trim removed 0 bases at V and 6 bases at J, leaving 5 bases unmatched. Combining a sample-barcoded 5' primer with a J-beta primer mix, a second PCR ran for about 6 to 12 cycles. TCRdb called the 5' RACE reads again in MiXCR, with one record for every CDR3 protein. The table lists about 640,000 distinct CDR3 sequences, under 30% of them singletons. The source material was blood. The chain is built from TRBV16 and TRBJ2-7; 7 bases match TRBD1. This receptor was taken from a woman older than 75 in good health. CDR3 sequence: CASSQSDRPFEQYF. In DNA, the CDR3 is TGTGCCAGCAGCCAATCGGACAGGCCCTTCGAGCAGTACTTC.